This T cell receptor (beta chain) was retrieved from a study of control samples from healthy donors and cancer patients (TCRdb year 2020). On this clone: Its cognate antigen has yet to be identified. The sample holds no much larger clone one base away, and base qualities are not on file.

Library generation was performed with the immunoSEQ multiplex PCR assay. TCRdb stores this immuneACCESS table with in-frame sequences only. Part of the clones is absent; in the studies checked, under half of the shortfall reflects unresolved V genes, and no reason is known for the rest. In this sample the table shows about 130,000 clones, roughly 92% of which occur a single time. The ten largest clones take up 5.5% to 7% of the sample. The CDR3 sequence holds 18 residues, the cysteine and phenylalanine included. Of all the DNA, just the CDR3 is kept, 54 bases in frame from base 1. A distance of 22 bases separates the germline ends of V and J, which lose 0 bases and 4 bases respectively. Looking up the germline V gene yields CDR1 SGHRS and CDR2 YFSETQ.

The chain was built from TRBV5-1 and TRBJ1-2; a tentative D call is TRBD1 (5 bases match). The TCR sequence derives from a man between 18 and 29 years old in good health. The specimen sequenced was blood. This receptor carries the CDR3 CASSLDGRATAGSYGYTF. The DNA reads as follows: TGCGCCAGCAGCTTGGATGGCAGGGCTACCGCGGGTTCCTATGGCTACACCTTC.